Below are 17 T cell receptor beta chains sequenced from a single sample in a study of early T cells in non-severe SARS-CoV-2 infection. Each CDR3 protein gets one entry after TCRdb re-called the 5' RACE reads with MiXCR. The repertoire holds about 50,000 distinct CDR3 sequences, with approximately 5.1% as singletons. The sequencing here drew on whole blood, taken at baseline. Receptors were obtained from an adult who was a healthcare worker with PCR-confirmed SARS-CoV-2 infection or an uninfected control (not recorded which).

This clonotype was recorded many times. The V call is TRBV6-1, the J call TRBJ2-7; D is ambiguous. Germline V gives CDR1 MNHNS, CDR2 SASEGT. The CDR3 has 15 amino acids. V shed 3 bases and J shed 3 bases, with 15 bases lying between them. CDR3 amino acids: CASSDGRVSNYEQYF. The CDR3 DNA reads TGTGCCAGCAGTGACGGCCGGGTCTCGAACTACGAGCAGTACTTC.

This clonotype was picked up many times. The chain has TRBV11-1 and TRBJ2-1, with D unresolved. The V end was cut by 0 bases, the J end by 12 bases, with 6 bases between. CDR1 and CDR2 (germline): SGHAT, FQDESV (reference sequence). This CDR3 has 11 amino acids. The CDR3 DNA reads as TGTGCCAGCAGCTTAGCGGGGATGCAGTTCTTC. Translated, it gives CASSLAGMQFF.

This clonotype has a count of ten or more. The rearrangement joins TRBV29-1 to TRBJ2-7, with D perhaps TRBD1 (5 bases). V shed 5 bases and J shed 6 bases, with 11 bases lying between them. The germline CDR1 and CDR2 sequences are SQVTM and ANQGSEA. The length of the CDR3 is 11 residues. The CDR3 is CSVSIGVEQYF. CDR3 DNA: TGCAGCGTTTCTATAGGGGTCGAGCAGTACTTC.

At least ten counts were recorded for this clonotype. The chain links TRBV6-1 to TRBJ2-2, with D perhaps TRBD1 (5 bases). Trimming took off 6 bases at V and 4 bases at J, with 15 bases between the two ends. This CDR3 comprises 15 residues. The germline V gene has CDR1 MNHNS and CDR2 SASEGT. The CDR3 DNA reads TGTGCCAGCAGACGTGGGGCCGGGTTCACCGGGGAGCTGTTTTTT. This translates into CASRRGAGFTGELFF.

This clonotype has at least ten counts. The V gene is TRBV5-1, the J gene TRBJ1-1, with D tentatively TRBD1 (6 bases). V gave up 2 bases and J gave up 5 bases, with 16 bases separating them. The CDR3 spans 15 residues. Germline-derived CDR1 and CDR2 are SGHRS and YFSETQ. CDR3: CASSFSRGGETEAFF. The CDR3 DNA is TGCGCCAGCAGCTTCAGCCGGGGGGGCGAGACTGAAGCTTTCTTT.

There are many counts of this clonotype. The chain combines TRBV5-1 with TRBJ2-1; 11 positions agree with TRBD1. Germline-derived CDR1 and CDR2 are SGHRS and YFSETQ. The CDR3 spans 17 residues. V dropped 4 bases and J dropped 4; count of bases not matched to a gene: 10. The CDR3 bases are TGCGCCAGCAGCAACCGAGGGACAGGGGGTGGTTACAATGAGCAGTTCTTC. Encoded protein: CASSNRGTGGGYNEQFF.

This clonotype was detected ten times or more. The chain employs TRBV11-2 and TRBJ2-6; D ambiguous. This CDR3 contains 15 residues. Germline CDR1 SGHAT, CDR2 FQNNGV. Between the trimmed V and J ends, which lost 0 bases and 4 bases, there was a span of 7 bases. This CDR3 is CASSLDRLGANVLTF. The CDR3 DNA sequence: TGTGCCAGCAGCTTAGATCGCTTGGGGGCCAACGTCCTGACTTTC. Full variable domain (missing parts from reference TRBV11-2 and TRBJ2-6): EAGVAQSPRYKIIEKRQSVAFWCNPISGHATLYWYQQILGQGPKLLIQFQNNGVVDDSQLPKDRFSAERLKGVDSTLKIQPAKLEDSAVYLCASSLDRLGANVLTFGAGSRLTVL.

At least ten counts were recorded for this clonotype. The genes are TRBV27 and TRBJ1-4, with 7 bases lining up with TRBD1. V gave up 3 bases and J gave up 4 bases; unmatched junction bases: 2. This CDR3 region has 14 residues. From germline, CDR1 is MNHEY and CDR2 SMNVEV (reference sequence). The CDR3 loop is CASSFGDSNEKLFF. Written as DNA, the CDR3 is TGTGCCAGCAGTTTTGGGGACAGTAATGAAAAACTGTTTTTT.

There are many counts of this clonotype. The J gene is TRBJ2-3, the V gene TRBV27; D might be TRBD1 (5 bases). Germline lookup yields CDR1 MNHEY and CDR2 SMNVEV (reference sequence). The CDR3 runs 12 residues. V was clipped by 2 bases and J by 8 bases, with 8 bases between them. In nucleotides, the CDR3 is TGTGCCAGCAGTTTAAGGGGCGGTACGCAGTATTTT. This encodes CASSLRGGTQYF.

This clonotype was counted at least ten times. The CDR3 bases are TGTGCCAGTAGTGGATCACTAGCGGGAGGCCGCTACGAGCAGTACTTC. Translating it yields CASSGSLAGGRYEQYF. The chain recombines TRBV19 with TRBJ2-7, with 12 nucleotides matching TRBD2. Germline CDR1 is LNHDA and CDR2 is SQIVND (reference sequence). This CDR3 is built from 16 residues. The V and J ends lost 5 bases and 3 bases, in that order; junction bases with no gene match: 8.

This clonotype showed up many times. The V and J genes are TRBV28 and TRBJ1-2; D gene ambiguous. The germline V and J ends were trimmed by 3 bases and 8 bases, with 13 bases remaining between them. CDR3 length: 13 residues. Germline CDR1 and CDR2: MDHEN and SYDVKM. The chain's CDR3 is CASSFARLAGYTF. The CDR3 coding sequence is TGTGCCAGCAGTTTCGCCAGGCTCGCGGGCTACACCTTC.

This clonotype was counted between two and nine times. The chain carries TRBV11-2 and TRBJ2-1; D is unresolved. V shed 4 bases and J shed 4 bases, with 8 bases lying between them. This CDR3 is 13 amino acids long. CDR1 SGHAT and CDR2 FQNNGV come from the germline V gene. The CDR3 nucleotides read TGTGCCAGCAGCTCTCCTCGTTACAATGAGCAGTTCTTC. Its translation is CASSSPRYNEQFF.

This clonotype has a count of ten or more. V and J are TRBV7-3 and TRBJ2-1; weak D call: TRBD2 (6 bases). CDR1 SGHTA and CDR2 FQGTGA come from the germline V gene. This CDR3 comprises 13 residues. Deletions cut 5 bases from V and 5 bases from J, with 10 bases between. The CDR3, as DNA: TGTGCCAGCAGCCGAGGGAGGAACAATGAGCAGTTCTTC. Amino acid sequence: CASSRGRNNEQFF.

This clonotype showed up many times. V is TRBV20-1 and J is TRBJ2-7; 8 bases fit TRBD2. Germline V CDR1 and CDR2: DFQATT, SNEGSKA (reference sequence). The CDR3 loop spans 14 amino acids. The CDR3 loop is CSARVAGSAYEQYF. CDR3 coding DNA: TGCAGCGCTCGCGTAGCGGGATCCGCCTACGAGCAGTACTTC.

This clonotype was seen at least ten times. The rearrangement links TRBV6-2 or TRBV6-3 to TRBJ2-7, with D possibly being TRBD2 (5 bases). The CDR3 contains 15 residues. V was pared by 2 bases and J by 2 bases, with 13 bases between. Germline lookup yields CDR1 MNHEY and CDR2 SVGEGT. The CDR3 here is CASSYLGNSTYEQYF. CDR3 bases: TGTGCCAGCAGTTACCTCGGGAATTCAACCTACGAGCAGTACTTC.

The V and J genes are TRBV5-1 and TRBJ1-1, with D unresolved. CDR1 and CDR2 from the germline V gene are SGHRS and YFSETQ. Trimming removed 5 bases from V and 1 base from J, with 12 bases in between. The CDR3 is made up of 14 amino acids. The CDR3 sequence is CASRSSSGNTEAFF. The CDR3 DNA reads as TGCGCCAGCAGATCCTCCTCAGGGAACACTGAAGCTTTCTTT.

The chain links TRBV9 to TRBJ2-2; D is uncertain. This CDR3 comprises 12 residues. The V end was cut by 0 bases, the J end by 7 bases, with 4 bases between. The V gene's germline CDR1 is SGDLS and CDR2 YYNGEE. The CDR3 DNA is TGTGCCAGCAGCGTAGGGGACGGGGAGCTGTTTTTT. Translating gives CASSVGDGELFF.